A selection of T cell receptor beta chains follows, all from one sample in a study of blood T cell repertoires in COVID-19. Using immunoSEQ multiplex PCR, the repertoire was profiled, and TCRdb retains in-frame clones only, with some absent. Of under 350,000 clones in the sample, 65% to 90% are singletons; the top ten hold approximately 7.5%. Sequenced input: peripheral blood. The source is a human donor in a cohort sampled during active COVID-19. Both conserved end residues are part of each CDR3. Each record gives: D gene, clone size, J gene, CDR3 length, V gene, CDR3 protein, CDR3 DNA. The D gene is left open where the match is weak. Clone size appears in some rows only: once, few, many, or a class for an expanded clone.

NA	NA	TRBJ1-2	13	TRBV6-5	CASSYEGHYGYTF	TGTGCCAGCAGTTACGAGGGCCACTATGGCTACACCTTC
TRBD1	NA	TRBJ1-2	15	TRBV3-1/TRBV3-2	CASSQTGTGPYGYTF	TGTGCCAGCAGCCAAACCGGGACAGGGCCGTATGGCTACACCTTC
NA	NA	TRBJ1-2	13	TRBV6-5	CASSPPRGYGYTF	TGTGCCAGCAGCCCCCCCCGAGGCTATGGCTACACCTTC
NA	NA	TRBJ2-3	12	TRBV15	CATSRGGVSQYF	TGTGCCACCAGCAGAGGGGGGGTTTCCCAGTATTTT
NA	NA	TRBJ1-6	14	TRBV6-5	CASSYSISSSPLHF	TGTGCCAGCAGTTACTCGATAAGCTCCTCACCCCTCCACTTT
NA	NA	TRBJ2-3	13	TRBV7-2	CASSFWRTDTQYF	TGTGCCAGCAGCTTTTGGCGCACAGATACGCAGTATTTT
NA	NA	TRBJ2-1	15	TRBV19	CASSIQAISYNEQFF	TGTGCCAGTAGTATTCAGGCTATCTCCTACAATGAGCAGTTCTTC
NA	NA	TRBJ2-7	13	TRBV12-3/TRBV12-4	CASKEGGTYEQYF	TGTGCCAGCAAGGAAGGAGGAACCTACGAGCAGTACTTC
NA	NA	TRBJ2-7	16	TRBV7-9	CASSLVPGTGTYEQYF	TGTGCCAGCAGCTTAGTACCGGGCACAGGTACCTACGAGCAGTACTTC
NA	NA	TRBJ2-5	13	TRBV3-1/TRBV3-2	CASISVNQETQYF	TGTGCCAGCATTTCCGTTAACCAAGAGACCCAGTACTTC
TRBD1	once	TRBJ1-5	14	TRBV5-6	CASSSRDRVQPQHF	TGTGCCAGCAGCTCCCGGGACAGGGTTCAGCCCCAGCATTTT
NA	few	TRBJ2-7	13	TRBV18	CASSPAKEDEQYF	TGTGCCAGCTCACCTGCTAAGGAGGACGAGCAGTACTTC
NA	NA	TRBJ1-1	12	TRBV7-9	CASSLTSTEAFF	TGTGCCAGCAGCTTAACTAGCACTGAAGCTTTCTTT
NA	once	TRBJ2-3	16	TRBV24-1	CATSEQGRRGTDTQYF	TGTGCCACCAGTGAACAGGGACGCCGGGGAACGGATACGCAGTATTTT
NA	NA	TRBJ1-5	13	TRBV12-3/TRBV12-4	CASSFAGRQPQHF	TGTGCCAGCAGTTTCGCAGGGAGGCAGCCCCAGCATTTT
NA	NA	TRBJ1-4	12	TRBV28	CASGLTWEKLFF	TGTGCCAGCGGGTTGACATGGGAAAAACTGTTTTTT
NA	NA	TRBJ1-4	15	TRBV6-1	CASSEPRSRDEKLFF	TGTGCCAGCAGTGAACCCCGCAGCAGGGATGAAAAACTGTTTTTT
TRBD2	few	TRBJ2-3	16	TRBV4-1	CASSQGLADSTDTQYF	TGCGCCAGCAGCCAGGGACTAGCGGATAGCACAGATACGCAGTATTTT
NA	NA	TRBJ1-3	14	TRBV30	CAWTKREGSDTIYF	TGTGCCTGGACCAAACGAGAGGGCTCGGACACCATATATTTT
NA	NA	TRBJ2-7	10	TRBV7-9	CASSSDEQYF	TGTGCCAGCAGCTCAGACGAGCAGTACTTC
NA	NA	TRBJ2-1	17	TRBV11-2	CASSFSRGGWSTNEQFF	TGTGCCAGCAGCTTTAGTAGGGGAGGATGGAGCACCAATGAGCAGTTCTTC
TRBD1	few	TRBJ1-2	13	TRBV27	CASSLTGIYGYTF	TGTGCCAGCAGTTTGACAGGGATCTATGGCTACACCTTC
NA	NA	TRBJ1-5	15	TRBV4-1	CASSQRGGSNQPQHF	TGCGCCAGCAGCCAACGGGGAGGAAGCAATCAGCCCCAGCATTTT
TRBD2	NA	TRBJ2-2	17	TRBV4-1	CASSFTSGGTNTGELFF	TGCGCCAGCAGCTTTACTAGCGGGGGAACAAACACCGGGGAGCTGTTTTTT
NA	NA	TRBJ2-7	14	TRBV29-1	CSVEGSSDSYEQYF	TGCAGCGTTGAAGGGAGTTCAGACTCCTACGAGCAGTACTTC
NA	NA	TRBJ1-2	13	TRBV18	CASHEGGTYGYTF	TGTGCCAGCCACGAGGGGGGGACCTATGGCTACACCTTC
NA	NA	TRBJ2-7	13	TRBV5-1	CASSFSPSYEQYF	TGCGCCAGCAGCTTCTCTCCTTCCTACGAGCAGTACTTC